This T cell receptor beta chain was sequenced in a study of regulatory T cells in long-lasting Graves disease. CDR3 length: 15 residues. Deletions cut 5 bases from V and 3 bases from J, with 16 bases between. Libraries of TCR beta came from iRepertoire HTBI primers plus Arm-PCR of CDR3 regions. TCRdb re-called the multiplex PCR reads through MiXCR, storing one row per CDR3 protein. The table records roughly 700,000 distinct CDR3 sequences, roughly 30% of them present only once. As for time point: persistent/refractory GD, antithyroid drugs over 5 years with positive TRAb. There was RNA extracted from PBMCs, and the TCR library was made from it.

The sequence came from a female donor with Graves disease. Here the sequenced sample was peripheral blood mononuclear cells (PBMCs), taken when the disease was refractory, from a patient treated with antithyroid drugs. V is TRBV12-3 or TRBV12-4 and J is TRBJ1-1; D unresolved. The CDR3 DNA reads as TGTGCCAGCAGTGTGTCGGGTGCGGGTGACACTGAAGCTTTCTTT. Its protein product is CASSVSGAGDTEAFF.